These 32 T cell receptor beta chains were sequenced from one sample in a study of Tregs in tolerant kidney transplant recipients. The assay was immunoSEQ multiplex PCR, and TCRdb's table has in-frame clones only and misses some. The sample's table shows fewer than 40,000 clones. The sample consisted of CD8+ T cells from blood, taken before the transplant. These receptors all stem from a human donor who received a combined kidney and bone marrow transplant.

To note about this clone: The read ends 3 residues shy of where the CDR3 ends; the end is completed using the germline J gene. The genes are TRBV5-1 and TRBJ2-3; D gene ambiguous. V lost 1 base and J lost 2, with 11 bases in between. Per germline, CDR1 SGHRS and CDR2 YFSETQ. The CDR3 has 15 amino acids. CDR3 bases read: TGCGCCAGCAGCTTGTCGACTGCTGTCACAGATACG. Its translation is CASSLSTAVTDT. The whole CDR3 protein is CASSLSTAVTDTQYF.

As to this clone: With the read ending 3 residues before the CDR3 end, the germline J gene is used to fill in that end. The chain links TRBV30 to TRBJ1-2; possible D gene TRBD1, 5 bases. The V gene's germline CDR1 is GTSNPN and CDR2 SVGIG (reference sequence). The length of the CDR3 is 13 residues. The covered CDR3 bases are TGTGCCTGGAGTGGGGGCGGACCGGAAGGC. This codes for CAWSGGGPEG. The full-length CDR3 reads as CAWSGGGPEGYTF.

As concerns this clone: From the germline J gene comes the end of the CDR3, since the read stops 3 residues before it. The V gene is TRBV19, the J gene TRBJ1-5; possibly TRBD1 for D (5 bases). The CDR3 extends over 13 amino acids. Germline V gene data show CDR1 as LNHDA and CDR2 as SQIVND (reference sequence). The V and J ends lost 3 bases and 4 bases respectively, with 7 bases between them. The covered CDR3 bases are TGTGCCAGTAGTATCGGGGGAAATCAGCCC. Its protein product is CASSIGGNQP. The entire CDR3 protein reads CASSIGGNQPQHF.

With regard to this clone: The read is 3 residues too short to cover the CDR3 end, so that end is filled in from the germline J gene. The chain employs TRBV2 and TRBJ2-7; 8 positions agree with TRBD1. The CDR3 has 15 amino acids. Germline assignment: CDR1 SNHLY and CDR2 FYNNEI. Trimming removed 7 bases from V and 2 bases from J; junction bases left unmatched: 10. The DNA read from the CDR3 is TGTGCCAGCAATGGTCTCCTGGACAGGGCCTACGAG. Encoded protein: CASNGLLDRAYE. The entire CDR3 protein is CASNGLLDRAYEQYF.

With respect to this clone: The read falls 3 residues short of the CDR3 end, and the missing part is taken from the germline J gene. J is TRBJ1-4 and V is TRBV7-9, with D possibly being TRBD1 (6 bases). Looked up from germline, CDR1 is SEHNR and CDR2 is FQNEAQ (reference sequence). CDR3 size: 12 residues. Trimming stripped 8 bases from V and 7 bases from J, with 11 bases between. The CDR3 here is CASSQGSEKLFF. CDR3 bases read: TGTGCCAGCTCCCAGGGGAGTGAAAAA.

Worth noting for this clone: The read ends 3 residues early relative to the CDR3; the germline J gene fills the gap. This chain joins TRBV5-4 and TRBJ1-5; TRBD1 aligns across 9 bases. The length of the CDR3 is 14 residues. J was trimmed by 6 bases and V by 2 bases; bases with no gene match: 3. Germline V CDR1 and CDR2: SGHNT, YYREEE (reference sequence). The CDR3 sequence: CASSLQGAGQPQHF. The CDR3 bases that were read are TGTGCCAGCAGCTTACAGGGGGCAGGTCAGCCC.

Notes on this clone: The read terminates 3 residues ahead of where the CDR3 ends, so the germline J gene completes it. The V call is TRBV19, the J call TRBJ1-1; 8 nucleotides match TRBD1. The V gene's germline CDR1 is LNHDA and CDR2 SQIVND (reference sequence). CDR3 length: 15 residues. J gave up 6 bases and V 3 bases, and 9 bases lay outside the gene matches. The CDR3 bases that were read are TGTGCCAGTAGTATTGCGGGCCAACAGGGGGCTGAA. Amino acids: CASSIAGQQGAE. The CDR3 reads in full as CASSIAGQQGAEAFF.

Note on this clone: The sequenced fragment ends 3 residues before the CDR3 boundary, so the rest is inferred from the germline J gene. The J gene is TRBJ2-2, the V gene TRBV19; 11 nucleotides match TRBD1. This CDR3 is 14 amino acids long. The germline V gene has CDR1 LNHDA and CDR2 SQIVND (reference sequence). Trimming cost V 6 bases and J 7 bases; bases outside gene matches: 4. The CDR3 DNA, read in part, is TGTGCCAGTAGGCCGGGACAGGGGGTCGGGGAG. This sequence encodes CASRPGQGVGE. The entire CDR3 is CASRPGQGVGELFF.

A note on this clone: From the germline J gene comes the end of the CDR3, since the read stops 3 residues before it. The chain uses TRBV5-6 and TRBJ1-5; tentative D call: TRBD1 (5 bases). This CDR3 is built from 15 residues. Germline CDR1 SGHDT, CDR2 YYEEEE. V lost 1 base to trimming and J lost 7 bases, with 15 bases between them. The CDR3 loop is CASSLSTRVIQPQHF. The DNA read from the CDR3 is TGTGCCAGCAGCTTGTCGACCAGGGTTATCCAGCCC.

With regard to this clone: The read gets to within 3 residues of the CDR3 end, and the germline J gene fills in the rest. The chain couples TRBV19 to TRBJ2-7; 8 nucleotides line up with TRBD2. In germline, CDR1 is LNHDA, CDR2 SQIVND (reference sequence). CDR3 length: 15 amino acids. V lost 3 bases and J lost 3; bases outside the gene matches: 7. The sequenced part of the CDR3 DNA is TGTGCCAGTAGTATCGGTGGTAGCGGGGTCTACGAG. Protein sequence: CASSIGGSGVYE. Given in full, the CDR3 is CASSIGGSGVYEQYF.

Comment on this clone: Read coverage stops 3 residues before the CDR3 terminus; the germline J gene supplies the remainder. This chain links TRBV7-9 with TRBJ2-2; TRBD2 might be the D (6 bases). Trimming pared 5 bases from V and 3 bases from J, leaving 10 bases between. Germline-derived CDR1 and CDR2 are SEHNR and FQNEAQ (reference sequence). CDR3 length: 14 amino acids. CDR3 DNA (partial): TGTGCCAGCAGCCGGGGGTCTTACACCGGGGAG. Translated: CASSRGSYTGE. The CDR3 in its entirety is CASSRGSYTGELFF.

Note on this clone: The read terminates 3 residues ahead of where the CDR3 ends, so the germline J gene completes it. The chain uses TRBV19 and TRBJ1-2; no firm D call. The length of the CDR3 is 12 residues. Germline CDR1 is LNHDA and CDR2 is SQIVND (reference sequence). The CDR3 region is CATSGEVRGYTF. The DNA read from the CDR3 is TGTGCCACCTCTGGTGAGGTGAGGGGC.

Comments on this clone: Coverage ceases 3 residues before the CDR3 finishes, and the germline J gene fills in the end. The V and J genes are TRBV19 and TRBJ1-5, with TRBD1 as a possible D gene (5 bases). Germline values: CDR1 LNHDA, CDR2 SQIVND (reference sequence). V shed 0 bases and J shed 1 base, with 7 bases lying between them. This CDR3 spans 15 amino acids. CDR3 amino acids: CASSIERGSNQPQHF. The CDR3 bases that were read are TGTGCCAGTAGTATAGAGAGGGGAAGCAATCAGCCC.

A remark on this clone: From the germline J gene comes the end of the CDR3, since the read stops 3 residues before it. This chain links TRBV6-2 or TRBV6-3 with TRBJ2-3; D is perhaps TRBD1 (6 bases). With 1 base removed from V and 0 bases from J, the gap between germline ends came to 8 bases. The CDR3 is made up of 15 amino acids. The germline V gene has CDR1 MNHEY and CDR2 SVGEGT. CDR3 loop: CASSYYRASTDTQYF. The covered CDR3 bases are TGTGCCAGCAGTTACTACAGGGCTAGCACAGATACG.

Concerning this clone: The missing CDR3 end, 3 residues past where the read stops, is filled in from the germline J gene. J is TRBJ2-2 and V is TRBV19; 8 bases are a match to TRBD2. With 3 bases clipped from V and 4 bases from J, the junction kept 4 bases outside the gene matches. There are 15 residues in the CDR3. The V gene's germline CDR1 is LNHDA and CDR2 SQIVND (reference sequence). CDR3 DNA (partial): TGTGCCAGTAGTATGGCTAGCGGGTTCACCGGGGAG. Translated: CASSMASGFTGE. The entire CDR3 reads CASSMASGFTGELFF.

Comments on this clone: The CDR3 end is not reached by the read, which stops 3 residues before it; the germline J gene fills it in. The V gene is TRBV19, the J gene TRBJ2-1; 13 nucleotides line up with TRBD2. Germline V gives CDR1 LNHDA, CDR2 SQIVND (reference sequence). The V gene end was trimmed by 7 bases and the J gene end by 4 bases; junction bases not matched to a gene: 16. The CDR3 is 19 residues long. This CDR3 reads CASTTPGTSGANRYNEQFF. CDR3 bases read: TGTGCCAGTACCACCCCGGGGACTAGCGGGGCGAACAGGTACAATGAG.

A word on this clone: The observed sequence ends 3 residues before the CDR3 terminus, with the missing tail filled in from the germline J gene. The chain has TRBV13 and TRBJ2-2; 7 nucleotides align to TRBD1. CDR1 is PRHDT, CDR2 FYEKMQ, per germline (reference sequence). After removal of 6 bases from V and 3 bases from J, the junction contained 4 bases not matched to a gene. The CDR3 extends over 14 amino acids. The covered CDR3 bases are TGTGCCAGCAGTCCGGGACAGTACACCGGGGAG. Translating it yields CASSPGQYTGE. The complete CDR3 reads CASSPGQYTGELFF.

Remarks on this clone: The sequenced fragment ends 3 residues before the CDR3 boundary, so the rest is inferred from the germline J gene. This sequence joins TRBV5-1 and TRBJ2-3; TRBD2 matches at 12 bases. With 0 bases clipped from V and 2 bases from J, the junction kept 7 bases outside the gene matches. The V gene's germline CDR1 is SGHRS and CDR2 YFSETQ. This CDR3 has 18 residues. CDR3 residues: CASSLAPSGGGNTDTQYF. The CDR3 bases that were read are TGCGCCAGCAGCTTGGCCCCTAGCGGGGGGGGGAACACAGATACG.

Worth noting for this clone: The read comes to an end 3 residues before the CDR3 does, leaving the germline J gene to fill in the end. The V gene is TRBV2, the J gene TRBJ2-2; 8 nucleotides line up with TRBD2. J gave up 6 bases and V 3 bases, and 9 bases lay outside the gene matches. This CDR3 spans 16 amino acids. Germline V gene data show CDR1 as SNHLY and CDR2 as FYNNEI. CDR3 DNA (partial): TGTGCCAGCAGTGATGTACCGGGACTAGACGCCGGGGAG. Translation gives CASSDVPGLDAGE. The full CDR3 protein reads CASSDVPGLDAGELFF.

On this clone itself: From the germline J gene comes the end of the CDR3, since the read stops 3 residues before it. The chain links TRBV30 to TRBJ2-5, with 10 bases that match TRBD1. This CDR3 comprises 16 residues. Germline trimming cut 1 base from V and 5 bases from J; bases unmatched to any gene: 10. CDR1 is GTSNPN, CDR2 SVGIG, per germline (reference sequence). The CDR3 loop is CAWSADLTGGAETQYF. CDR3 bases read: TGTGCCTGGAGTGCCGATCTGACAGGGGGCGCCGAGACC.

Points on this clone: The read gets to within 3 residues of the CDR3 end, and the germline J gene fills in the rest. The rearrangement uses TRBV30 and TRBJ1-4; D gene ambiguous. The CDR3 is 15 residues long. Germline lookup yields CDR1 GTSNPN and CDR2 SVGIG (reference sequence). V lost 2 bases, J lost 0 bases, and 10 bases lay in between. CDR3 sequence reads: CAWSPAIATNEKLFF. CDR3 DNA, as far as it was read: TGTGCCTGGAGTCCCGCCATAGCAACTAATGAAAAA.

To note about this clone: The read falls 3 residues short of the CDR3 end, and the missing part is taken from the germline J gene. This sequence joins TRBV11-2 and TRBJ1-1, with TRBD1 identical over 7 bases. The V gene end was trimmed by 3 bases and the J gene end by 4 bases; junction bases not matched to a gene: 8. This CDR3 contains 15 residues. The germline V gene has CDR1 SGHAT and CDR2 FQNNGV. CDR3 DNA (partial): TGTGCCAGCAGCTTCGCAGCGACAGGGATCACTGAA. Protein sequence: CASSFAATGITE. The whole CDR3 region reads CASSFAATGITEAFF.

A remark on this clone: The observed sequence ends 3 residues before the CDR3 terminus, with the missing tail filled in from the germline J gene. The chain joins TRBV6-2 or TRBV6-3 to TRBJ2-2; 7 bases align to TRBD2. The germline CDR1 and CDR2 sequences are MNHEY and SVGEGT. CDR3 length equals 15 residues. Trimming cost V 2 bases and J 4 bases; bases outside gene matches: 4. Here the CDR3 reads CASSYVGGVTGELFF. The CDR3 bases that were read are TGTGCCAGCAGTTACGTGGGAGGGGTCACCGGGGAG.

CDR3 DNA, as far as it was read: TGTGCCAGCAGCTTAGGGTGGCCCCAGGAA. Its protein product is CASSLGWPQE. The CDR3 in full is CASSLGWPQEAFF. This chain links TRBV11-2 with TRBJ1-1, with D unclear. The read ends 3 residues before the CDR3 terminus; that terminus is restored from the germline J gene. The CDR3 sequence is 13 residues long. Germline CDR1 is SGHAT and CDR2 is FQNNGV.

Turning to this clone: The observed sequence ends 3 residues before the CDR3 terminus, with the missing tail filled in from the germline J gene. The chain couples TRBV5-1 to TRBJ1-1; D not certain. In germline, CDR1 is SGHRS, CDR2 YFSETQ. The CDR3 length is 14 residues. Trimming cost V 4 bases and J 2 bases, with 12 bases left between them. Partial CDR3 DNA: TGCGCCAGCAGCCTGGGTGGGCTTAACACTGAA. This codes for CASSLGGLNTE. The full CDR3 sequence reads CASSLGGLNTEAFF.

Concerning this clone: The missing CDR3 end, 3 residues past where the read stops, is filled in from the germline J gene. This chain links TRBV7-9 with TRBJ2-1; possible D gene TRBD2, 6 bases. Germline V gene sequence: CDR1 SEHNR, CDR2 FQNEAQ (reference sequence). The CDR3 spans 12 residues. Trimming cost V 5 bases and J 9 bases, with 11 bases left between them. The DNA read from the CDR3 is TGTGCCAGCAGCCCGTCCGGGGGTGAG. Translating it yields CASSPSGGE. The entire CDR3 protein is CASSPSGGEQFF.

With respect to this clone: The read ends 3 residues shy of where the CDR3 ends; the end is completed using the germline J gene. This chain links TRBV29-1 with TRBJ1-2, with D hard to call. Trimming pared 6 bases from V and 4 bases from J, leaving 15 bases between. CDR3 length: 13 amino acids. Germline CDR1 and CDR2: SQVTM and ANQGSEA. CDR3 bases read: TGCAGCGTACGCGACATGGATGGCTATGGC. Translating it yields CSVRDMDGYG. The CDR3 in its entirety is CSVRDMDGYGYTF.

The covered CDR3 bases are TGTGCCAGCAGCCCACCTGGAGAGGGCTACTATGGC. This sequence encodes CASSPPGEGYYG. The full CDR3 protein is CASSPPGEGYYGYTF. The rearrangement uses TRBV7-2 and TRBJ1-2; D is ambiguous. Read data end 3 residues before the CDR3 end; the end is taken from the germline J gene. The CDR3 runs 15 residues. Germline V gene data show CDR1 as SGHTA and CDR2 as FQGNSA. The ends were cut back, 5 bases at V and 3 bases at J, with 16 bases in the middle.

Note on this clone: The read ends 3 residues shy of where the CDR3 ends; the end is completed using the germline J gene. The chain joins TRBV6-1 to TRBJ2-1; TRBD1 matches 8 bases. The ends lost 2 bases at V and 5 bases at J; junction bases unmatched: 5. CDR3 length equals 15 residues. CDR1 is MNHNS, CDR2 SASEGT, per germline. The CDR3: CASSEWETGDNEQFF. Partial CDR3 DNA: TGTGCCAGCAGTGAATGGGAGACAGGGGACAATGAG.

About this clone itself: The CDR3 end is not reached by the read, which stops 3 residues before it; the germline J gene fills it in. This chain links TRBV6-2 or TRBV6-3 with TRBJ2-5, with 7 bases lining up with TRBD2. V was clipped by 5 bases and J by 1 base; unmatched bases: 7. Germline assignment: CDR1 MNHEY and CDR2 SVGEGT. The CDR3 has 15 amino acids. The part of the CDR3 DNA that was read is TGTGCCAGCAGTCCCTTAGCGGGCCTCCAAGAGACC. Translation: CASSPLAGLQET. The complete CDR3 sequence is CASSPLAGLQETQYF.

Comment on this clone: The read gets to within 3 residues of the CDR3 end, and the germline J gene fills in the rest. This rearrangement joins TRBV6-4 to TRBJ1-6; D unclear. Germline V CDR1 and CDR2: MRHNA, SNTAGT. CDR3 length equals 15 residues. Trimming stripped 5 bases from V and 6 bases from J, with 14 bases between. CDR3: CASSQFEGPNSPLHF. The part of the CDR3 DNA that was read is TGTGCCAGCAGTCAATTCGAGGGTCCTAATTCACCC.

On this clone itself: The CDR3 end falls 3 residues outside the read, so it is completed with the germline J gene. The rearrangement uses TRBV13 and TRBJ1-1; 8 bases are a match to TRBD1. V shed 5 bases and J 1 base; nucleotides not matched to a gene: 6. CDR1 and CDR2 from the germline V gene are PRHDT and FYEKMQ (reference sequence). CDR3 length equals 15 residues. The CDR3 bases that were read are TGTGCCAGCAGCCCGCCGACAGGGGAGAACACTGAA. It yields the protein CASSPPTGENTE. The entire CDR3 reads CASSPPTGENTEAFF.